This T cell receptor (beta chain) stems from a study of blood T cells in healthy people across ages. Study-wide results and limits: In these data, TCR beta diversity tracked strongly with naive T cell percentage.

This clonotype was picked up many times. Antigen specificity is unknown. A second about 6 to 11 cycle PCR used barcoded and J-beta primers. MiXCR, run by TCRdb on the 5' RACE reads, gives a single entry per CDR3 protein. The data contain about 1,800,000 distinct CDR3 sequences, about 28% of them singletons. The V and J ends lost 4 bases and 1 base respectively, with 15 bases between them. The CDR3 consists of 17 residues. Germline-derived CDR1 and CDR2 are SGHRS and YFSETQ. This TCR was recovered from a woman aged 25 to 39 in good health. The specimen was blood. The rearrangement joins TRBV5-1 to TRBJ2-6; no reliable D call. This CDR3 reads CASSPGGRWSGANVLTF. The DNA for the CDR3 is TGCGCCAGCAGCCCAGGCGGTAGATGGTCTGGGGCCAACGTCCTGACTTTC. Based on the CDR3 plus reference TRBV5-1 and TRBJ2-6, the full variable domain is KAGVTQTPRYLIKTRGQQVTLSCSPISGHRSVSWYQQTPGQGLQFLFEYFSETQRNKGNFPGRFSGRQFSNSRSEMNVSTLELGDSALYLCASSPGGRWSGANVLTFGAGSRLTVL.